Listed here are 16 T cell receptor beta chains from one sample, sequenced in a study of blood T cells in healthy people across ages. Through a sample-barcoded 5' primer and a J-beta primer mix, a second PCR was run for roughly 7 to 11 cycles. Each CDR3 protein gets one entry after TCRdb re-called the 5' RACE reads with MiXCR. Altogether about 1.7 million distinct CDR3 sequences are present, 28% being singletons, with the ten largest covering 7% to 9%. The sequencing input was blood. Receptors originate from a young woman in good health.

The genes are TRBV15 and TRBJ2-5; a possible D gene is TRBD1 (6 bases). Germline loops: CDR1 LNHNV, CDR2 YYDKDF (reference sequence). Trimming shortened V by 0 bases and J by 3 bases, and 11 bases separated the two germline ends. The CDR3 length is 15 residues. The CDR3 spells CATSREQGKEETQYF. CDR3 nucleotide sequence: TGTGCCACCAGCAGAGAGCAGGGGAAGGAAGAGACCCAGTACTTC.

This clonotype has more than one count but fewer than ten. The chain carries TRBV5-1 and TRBJ2-5; D uncertain. Per the germline V gene, CDR1 is SGHRS and CDR2 is YFSETQ. The CDR3 is 13 amino acids. Trimming removed 0 bases at V and 4 bases at J, with 7 bases between. DNA for the CDR3: TGCGCCAGCAGCTTGGAACTTCGAGAGACCCAGTACTTC. It is translated as CASSLELRETQYF.

This chain joins TRBV12-3 or TRBV12-4 and TRBJ2-7, with D maybe TRBD1 (6 bases). V lost 3 bases and J 3 bases, leaving 9 bases between the germline ends. The CDR3 totals 13 residues. Here the CDR3 DNA reads TGTGCCAGCAGTTTTAACAGGGACTACGAGCAGTACTTC. Its protein product is CASSFNRDYEQYF.

This clonotype was seen a few times. The chain combines TRBV20-1 with TRBJ1-1, with D possibly matching TRBD1 (6 bases). CDR1 and CDR2 (germline): DFQATT, SNEGSKA (reference sequence). This CDR3 contains 13 residues. The V gene lost 4 bases and the J gene lost 4 bases, with 13 bases spanning the gap. The CDR3 DNA is TGCAGTGCTACCCGACAGGTGACCACTGAAGCTTTCTTT. It yields the protein CSATRQVTTEAFF.

This clonotype appeared a few times. This rearrangement joins TRBV12-3 or TRBV12-4 to TRBJ1-5; D may be TRBD1 (5 bases). Trimming left V 4 bases short and J 2 bases short, with 9 bases between. The CDR3 contains 14 residues. The CDR3 sequence: CASSWGEGNQPQHF. CDR3 DNA sequence: TGTGCCAGCAGTTGGGGCGAGGGCAATCAGCCCCAGCATTTT.

V usage is TRBV12-3 or TRBV12-4 and J usage is TRBJ1-4; a possible D gene is TRBD1 (6 bases). The CDR3 runs to 15 residues. With 6 bases removed from V and 8 bases from J, the gap between germline ends came to 19 bases. The CDR3 is CASSNRQAGPEKLFF. CDR3 nucleotides: TGTGCCAGCAGCAACCGACAGGCTGGACCAGAAAAACTGTTTTTT.

Many counts were recorded for this clonotype. The chain uses TRBV20-1 and TRBJ2-5; tentatively, D is TRBD2 (6 bases). In germline, CDR1 is DFQATT, CDR2 SNEGSKA (reference sequence). Trimming removed 6 bases from V and 4 bases from J, with 18 bases in between. This CDR3 region has 14 residues. The CDR3 DNA reads as TGCAGTGCGGAAAGACTAGGACCCTCAGAGACCCAGTACTTC. Translation gives CSAERLGPSETQYF.

Comments on this clonotype: A read error is likely here: a far larger clone is one base away. CDR3 protein: CASSPTGSGANVRTF. As DNA, the CDR3 is TGTGCCAGCAGTCCTACAGGGTCTGGGGCCAACGTCCGGACTTTC. The J gene is TRBJ2-6, the V gene TRBV28; weak D call: TRBD1 (6 bases). This CDR3 has 15 amino acids. The germline V gene encodes CDR1 MDHEN and CDR2 SYDVKM.

The chain couples TRBV9 to TRBJ2-1; 9 bases align to TRBD2. Germline trimming cut 3 bases from V and 4 bases from J; bases unmatched to any gene: 5. The germline gives CDR1 SGDLS, CDR2 YYNGEE. The CDR3 has 15 amino acids. In DNA, the CDR3 is TGTGCCAGCAGCGAGCGGGGGGTCACTTACAATGAGCAGTTCTTC. Protein: CASSERGVTYNEQFF.

This clonotype was seen many times. This sequence joins TRBV28 and TRBJ2-3, with D uncertain. V shed 7 bases and J shed 1 base, with 12 bases lying between them. The germline gives CDR1 MDHEN, CDR2 SYDVKM. This CDR3 is built from 14 residues. In nucleotides, the CDR3 is TGTGCCAGCACGAGGTTGGACCGCACAGATACGCAGTATTTT. Amino acids: CASTRLDRTDTQYF.

The chain couples TRBV2 to TRBJ2-4, with D possibly TRBD2 on 6 matching bases. V lost 3 bases and J 6 bases, leaving 9 bases between the germline ends. CDR3 length: 13 residues. Germline CDR1 and CDR2: SNHLY and FYNNEI. Here the CDR3 reads CASSEEAGNIQYF. CDR3 DNA: TGTGCCAGCAGTGAGGAAGCGGGAAACATTCAGTACTTC. Full variable domain (outside the CDR3, taken from reference TRBV2 and TRBJ2-4): EPEVTQTPSHQVTQMGQEVILRCVPISNHLYFYWYRQILGQKVEFLVSFYNNEISEKSEIFDDQFSVERPDGSNFTLKIRSTKLEDSAMYFCASSEEAGNIQYFGAGTRLSVL.

This clonotype showed up just a few times. The chain is built from TRBV5-1 and TRBJ2-2; D may be TRBD1 (6 bases). CDR1 and CDR2 (germline): SGHRS, YFSETQ. The length of the CDR3 is 16 residues. The V end was cut by 0 bases, the J end by 0 bases, with 9 bases between. CDR3 nucleotide sequence: TGCGCCAGCAGCTTGGAAGGGACACCGAACACCGGGGAGCTGTTTTTT. Protein product: CASSLEGTPNTGELFF.

This clonotype came up many times. V and J are TRBV10-3 and TRBJ2-3, with a tentative D call TRBD2 (5 bases). The CDR3 runs to 14 residues. Per the germline V gene, CDR1 is ENHRY and CDR2 is SYGVKD. The V end lost 5 bases, the J end lost 5 bases, and 14 bases lay between the germline ends. The CDR3 sequence is CAISTDSQGDTQYF. The CDR3 bases are TGTGCCATCAGTACGGACTCGCAAGGAGATACGCAGTATTTT.

Remarks on this clonotype: With a much larger clone just one base away, this may be a read error. This chain connects TRBV11-2 to TRBJ2-1, with D maybe TRBD1 (6 bases). CDR3 length: 16 amino acids. The germline CDR1 and CDR2 sequences are SGHAT and FQNNGV. Trimming removed 5 bases at V and 10 bases at J, with 24 bases between. CDR3 sequence (DNA): TGTGCCAGCAGCCGAGGTGAGGGCAGGGGTTCCTACGAGCAGTTCTTC. Its translation is CASSRGEGRGSYEQFF.

The chain carries TRBV6-1 and TRBJ2-3; D remains unclear. V was pared by 2 bases and J by 6 bases, with 6 bases between. Germline values: CDR1 MNHNS, CDR2 SASEGT. This CDR3 has 12 amino acids. CDR3 DNA sequence: TGTGCCAGCAGTGAAAGGTGTGATACGCAGTATTTT. This gives the protein CASSERCDTQYF.

This rearrangement joins TRBV20-1 to TRBJ2-7; 7 bases fit TRBD2. The CDR3 has 19 residues. The V segment lost 5 bases and the J segment 0 bases; nucleotides outside the gene matches: 22. The V gene's germline CDR1 is DFQATT and CDR2 SNEGSKA (reference sequence). The CDR3 protein is CSALTMGGGLIQSSYEQYF. As DNA, the CDR3 is TGCAGTGCTCTAACTATGGGGGGGGGTCTCATCCAAAGCTCCTACGAGCAGTACTTC.